These 3 T cell receptor beta chains were all obtained from the same sample, sequenced in a study of blood T cell repertoires in COVID-19. Clones were read by immunoSEQ multiplex PCR, and TCRdb kept only the in-frame ones, dropping some. Seen here are about 130,000 clones, under 85% observed once, and the top ten hold more than 10%. Specimen: peripheral blood. All receptors come from a woman aged 55 to 70 with acute or convalescent COVID-19.

This clone was detected once. The chain is built from TRBV6-5 and TRBJ2-7; TRBD1 agrees at 8 bases. This CDR3 is built from 13 residues. Germline trimming cut 6 bases from V and 6 bases from J; bases unmatched to any gene: 7. Germline CDR1 reads MNHEY; CDR2 reads SVGAGI. The CDR3 sequence is CASRITGGSEQYV. The CDR3 DNA sequence: TGTGCCAGCAGGATTACAGGGGGTAGCGAGCAGTACGTC.

This chain uses TRBV7-3 with TRBJ2-6; D uncertain. Germline-derived CDR1 and CDR2 are SGHTA and FQGTGA. V lost 2 bases, J lost 1 base, and 6 bases lay in between. This CDR3 has 15 amino acids. In nucleotides, the CDR3 is TGTGCCAGCAGCTTACACGGTTCTGGGGCCAACGTCCTGACTTTC. It encodes CASSLHGSGANVLTF.

This CDR3 is CASSWPLKNEAFF. The CDR3 DNA sequence: TGTGCCAGTAGCTGGCCACTGAAGAATGAAGCTTTCTTT. The chain carries TRBV12-3 or TRBV12-4 and TRBJ1-1; D gene uncertain. The V end lost 9 bases, the J end lost 7 bases, and 18 bases lay between the germline ends. CDR3 length: 13 amino acids.